Sequencing of this TCR beta chain was carried out in a study of regulatory T cells in long-lasting Graves disease. Whole-study findings and limits: Gene preferences differed: TRBV28, TRBJ1-2, TRBJ2-5 in persistent cases. Persistent Graves' patients possessed reduced TCR diversity relative to recently diagnosed ones.

Trimming removed 7 bases at V and 7 bases at J, with 14 bases between. From germline, CDR1 is MNHNS and CDR2 SASEGT. CDR3 size: 14 residues. Time point: newly diagnosed GD, antithyroid drugs for less than 3 months. Generation of the TCR library employed RNA extracted from PBMCs. HTBI primers from iRepertoire and Arm-PCR of CDR3 regions yielded the TCR beta libraries. Via MiXCR, TCRdb re-called the multiplex PCR reads, giving one row per CDR3 protein. The sample records roughly 500,000 distinct CDR3 sequences, approximately 15% being singletons. In the case of this clonotype: Antigen unknown.

This same sample was also part of a study on T cells in Graves' hyperthyroidism and ophthalmopathy. As that report states: Patients with ophthalmopathy were separated from those with stable hyperthyroidism by a 13 V-J model.

The rearrangement joins TRBV6-1 to TRBJ1-6; D gene unclear. The source material was peripheral blood mononuclear cells (PBMCs), sampled at new diagnosis, from a patient treated with antithyroid drugs. This sequence was found in a man aged 25-45 years with Graves disease. CDR3 loop: CASTFGLDNSPLHF. The CDR3 bases are TGTGCCAGCACCTTCGGGTTGGACAATTCACCCCTCCACTTT.